Sequencing of this T cell receptor (beta chain) was carried out in a study of identical twins. Study results and limitations: The models gave estimates that fell short of the out-of-frame TCR alpha sharing seen in monozygotic twins. The study reached conclusions through statistical analysis that was cross-sectional, not following the same donors. Abundant beta clonotypes from cord blood had fewer insertions, unlike memory repertoires, which showed none.

This CDR3 contains 11 residues. This clonotype was picked up many times. Antigen specificity is unknown. One junction end does not reproduce the germline sequence, and a read error may be involved. TCRdb itself ran the 5' RACE reads through MiXCR, one entry per CDR3 protein. The sample holds roughly 690,000 distinct CDR3 sequences, around 6% seen once. The chain has TRBV12-3 or TRBV12-4 and TRBJ1-6; D gene uncertain. The receptor comes from a man aged 18 to 35 in good health. The sequencing sample was made of naive T cells sorted from blood. The CDR3 DNA follows: TGTGCCAGCAGCTTAGGAGGTCCCCTCCACTTT. Its protein product is CASSLGGPLHF.